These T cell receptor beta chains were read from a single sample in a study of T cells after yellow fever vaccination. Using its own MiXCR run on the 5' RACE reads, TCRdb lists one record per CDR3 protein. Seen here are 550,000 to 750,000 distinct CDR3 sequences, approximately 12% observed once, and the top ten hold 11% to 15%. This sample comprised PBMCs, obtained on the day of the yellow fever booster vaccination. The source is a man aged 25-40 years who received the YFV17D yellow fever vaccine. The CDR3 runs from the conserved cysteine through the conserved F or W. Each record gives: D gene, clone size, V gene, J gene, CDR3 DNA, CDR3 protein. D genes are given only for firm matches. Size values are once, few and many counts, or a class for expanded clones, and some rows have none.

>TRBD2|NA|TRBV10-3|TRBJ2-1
TGTGCCATCAGGAAACTAGCGGGAGCGGGAAGTGAGCAGTTCTTC
CAIRKLAGAGSEQFF
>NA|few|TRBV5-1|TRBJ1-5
TGCGCCAGCAGCTTGAGCGTGGGAGGTCAGCCCCAGCATTTT
CASSLSVGGQPQHF
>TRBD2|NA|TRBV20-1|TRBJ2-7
TGCAGTGCTAGTCTTAGCGGGAGCTACGAGCAGTACTTC
CSASLSGSYEQYF
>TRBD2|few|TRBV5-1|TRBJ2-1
TGCGCCAGCAGCTTGGATAAGATAGCGGGAGGATCCTACAATGAGCAGTTCTTC
CASSLDKIAGGSYNEQFF
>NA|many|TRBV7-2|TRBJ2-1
TGTGCCAGCAGCTTGGACATCACCTACAATGAGCAGTTCTTC
CASSLDITYNEQFF
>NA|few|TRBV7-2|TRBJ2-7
TGTGCCAGCGGGGCGCCATCCGTTTACGAGCAGTACTTC
CASGAPSVYEQYF
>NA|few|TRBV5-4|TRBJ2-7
TGTGCCAGCAGCTTGTTTGCGGGCGGGTCCAACGAGCAGTACTTC
CASSLFAGGSNEQYF
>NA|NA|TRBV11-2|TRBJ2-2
TGTGCCAGCAGCTTAGTTTATGGGAGCGGCGGGGAGCTGTTTTTT
CASSLVYGSGGELFF
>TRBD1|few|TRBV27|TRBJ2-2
TGTGCCAGCAGTTTCCCTAGACAGGGGTCCAGCACCGGGGAGCTGTTTTTT
CASSFPRQGSSTGELFF
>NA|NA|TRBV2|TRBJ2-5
TGTGCCAGCGGCCGTCAAGAGACCCAGTACTTC
CASGRQETQYF
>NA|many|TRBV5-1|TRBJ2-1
TGCGCCAGCAGCTTGGTAGGGGTGGGCTCCTACAATGAGCAGTTCTTC
CASSLVGVGSYNEQFF
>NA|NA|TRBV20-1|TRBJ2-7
TGCAGTGCTACTGTAGTCTTAGCCGCAGATTCCCACTACGAGCAGTACTTC
CSATVVLAADSHYEQYF
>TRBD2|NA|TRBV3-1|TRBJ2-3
TGTGCCAGCAGCCTCGGACTAGCACCGCAGTATTTT
CASSLGLAPQYF
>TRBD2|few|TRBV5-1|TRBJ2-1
TGCGCCAGCAGCTTGACGGCTAGCGGGAGCGGAGGGTACAATGAGCAGTTCTTC
CASSLTASGSGGYNEQFF
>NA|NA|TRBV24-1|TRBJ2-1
TGTGCCACCAGAAAGGACGATCTGCATGAGCAGTTCTTC
CATRKDDLHEQFF
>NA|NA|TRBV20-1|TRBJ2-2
TGCAGTGCTCCACTCCAAACCGGGGAGCTGTTTTTT
CSAPLQTGELFF
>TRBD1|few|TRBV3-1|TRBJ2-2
TGTGCCAGCAGCCGACAGGGCGGGGAGCTGTTTTTT
CASSRQGGELFF
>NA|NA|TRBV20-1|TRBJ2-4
TGCAGTGCTAAAAATCCGGGCCCGGGGAACATTCAGTACTTC
CSAKNPGPGNIQYF